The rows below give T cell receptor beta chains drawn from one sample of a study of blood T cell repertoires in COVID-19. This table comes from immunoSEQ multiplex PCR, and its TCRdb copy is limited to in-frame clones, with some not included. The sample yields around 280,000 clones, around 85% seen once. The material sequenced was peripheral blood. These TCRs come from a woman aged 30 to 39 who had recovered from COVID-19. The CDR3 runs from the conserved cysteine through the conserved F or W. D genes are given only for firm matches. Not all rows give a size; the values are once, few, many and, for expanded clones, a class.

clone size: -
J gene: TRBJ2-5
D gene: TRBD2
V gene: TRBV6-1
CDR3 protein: CASSESRGRETQYF
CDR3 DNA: TGTGCCAGCAGTGAGTCGCGGGGGAGGGAGACCCAGTACTTC

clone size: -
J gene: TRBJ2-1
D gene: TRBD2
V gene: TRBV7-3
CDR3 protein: CASGTSEIEQFF
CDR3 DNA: TGTGCCAGCGGGACTAGCGAAATTGAGCAGTTCTTC

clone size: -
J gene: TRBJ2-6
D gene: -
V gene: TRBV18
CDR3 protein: CASSGGTPGANVLTF
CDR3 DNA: TGTGCCAGCTCAGGGGGGACTCCTGGGGCCAACGTCCTGACTTTC

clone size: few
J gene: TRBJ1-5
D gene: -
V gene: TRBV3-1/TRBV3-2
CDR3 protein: CASSQGARGQPQHF
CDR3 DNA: TGTGCCAGCAGCCAGGGGGCACGAGGGCAGCCCCAGCATTTT

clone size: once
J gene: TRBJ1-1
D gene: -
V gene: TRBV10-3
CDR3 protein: CAISESRTFEAFF
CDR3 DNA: TGTGCCATCAGTGAGTCCCGGACATTCGAAGCTTTCTTT

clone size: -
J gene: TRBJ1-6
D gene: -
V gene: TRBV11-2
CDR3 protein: CASSLVAQGNSPLHF
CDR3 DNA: TGTGCCAGCAGCTTAGTTGCTCAGGGGAATTCACCCCTCCACTTT

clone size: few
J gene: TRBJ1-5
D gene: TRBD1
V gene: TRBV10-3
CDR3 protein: CATMTGNSNQPQHF
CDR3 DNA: TGTGCCACCATGACAGGGAATAGCAATCAGCCCCAGCATTTT

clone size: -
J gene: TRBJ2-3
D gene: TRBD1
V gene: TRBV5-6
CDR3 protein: CASSLTGADTQYF
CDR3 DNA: TGTGCCAGCAGTCTTACAGGGGCAGATACGCAGTATTTT

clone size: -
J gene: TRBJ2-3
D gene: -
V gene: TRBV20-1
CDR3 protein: CSASRGLAGDTQYF
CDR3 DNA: TGCAGTGCTAGTAGGGGGTTAGCGGGAGATACGCAGTATTTT

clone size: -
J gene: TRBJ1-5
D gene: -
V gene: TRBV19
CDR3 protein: CASSIPSIAQHF
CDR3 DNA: TGTGCCAGTAGTATTCCCTCGATAGCCCAGCATTTT

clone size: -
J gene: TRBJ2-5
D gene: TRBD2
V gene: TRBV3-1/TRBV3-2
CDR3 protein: CASSQEERRTSGRQETQYF
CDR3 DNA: TGTGCCAGCAGCCAAGAGGAGAGGCGGACTAGCGGGAGACAAGAGACCCAGTACTTC

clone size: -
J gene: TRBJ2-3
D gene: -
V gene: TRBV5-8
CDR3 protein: CASSSRGDTQYF
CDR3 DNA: TGTGCCAGCAGCTCCCGGGGTGATACGCAGTATTTT

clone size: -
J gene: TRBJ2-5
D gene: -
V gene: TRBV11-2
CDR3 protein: CASSQGGNQETQYF
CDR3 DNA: TGTGCCAGCAGTCAGGGGGGAAACCAAGAGACCCAGTACTTC

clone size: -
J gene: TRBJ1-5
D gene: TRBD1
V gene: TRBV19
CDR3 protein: CASSTEAGTGGQPQHF
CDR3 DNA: TGTGCCAGTAGTACAGAGGCCGGGACAGGCGGTCAGCCCCAGCATTTT

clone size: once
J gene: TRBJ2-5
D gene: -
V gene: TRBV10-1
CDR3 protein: CASSDQGSKETQYF
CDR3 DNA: TGCGCCAGCAGTGACCAGGGATCAAAAGAGACCCAGTACTTC

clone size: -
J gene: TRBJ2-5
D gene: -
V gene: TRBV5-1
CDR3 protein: CASSLGLTVTAQETQYF
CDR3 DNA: TGCGCCAGCAGCTTGGGATTAACGGTTACAGCCCAAGAGACCCAGTACTTC

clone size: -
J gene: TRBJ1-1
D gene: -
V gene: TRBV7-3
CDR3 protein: CASSFGWNTEAFF
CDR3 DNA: TGTGCCAGCAGCTTTGGCTGGAACACTGAAGCTTTCTTT

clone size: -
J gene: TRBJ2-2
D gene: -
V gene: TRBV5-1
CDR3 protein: CASSLPGQANTGELFF
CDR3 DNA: TGCGCCAGCAGCTTACCGGGACAAGCGAACACCGGGGAGCTGTTTTTT

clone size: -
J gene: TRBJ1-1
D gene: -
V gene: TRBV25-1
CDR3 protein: CASNRGGGTEAFF
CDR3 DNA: TGTGCCAGCAATAGAGGGGGTGGCACTGAAGCTTTCTTT

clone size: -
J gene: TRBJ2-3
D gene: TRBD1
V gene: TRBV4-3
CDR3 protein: CASSTRDRGTDTQYF
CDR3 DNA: TGCGCCAGCAGCACCCGGGACAGGGGCACAGATACGCAGTATTTT

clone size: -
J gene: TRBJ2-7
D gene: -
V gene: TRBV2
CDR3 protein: CASSVVLEQYF
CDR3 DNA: TGTGCCAGCAGCGTCGTTCTCGAGCAGTACTTC

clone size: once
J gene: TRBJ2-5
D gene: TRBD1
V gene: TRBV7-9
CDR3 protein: CASSLKGAQETQYF
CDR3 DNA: TGTGCCAGCAGCTTAAAGGGGGCTCAAGAGACCCAATACTTC

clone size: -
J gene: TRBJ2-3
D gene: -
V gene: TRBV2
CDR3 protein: CASSTSRQSTDTQYF
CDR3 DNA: TGTGCCAGCAGTACATCTCGACAAAGCACAGATACGCAGTATTTT

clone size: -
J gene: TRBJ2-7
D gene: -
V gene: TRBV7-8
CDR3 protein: CASSFGPGSPYEQYF
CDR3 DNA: TGTGCCAGCAGCTTCGGTCCGGGGTCCCCCTACGAGCAGTACTTC

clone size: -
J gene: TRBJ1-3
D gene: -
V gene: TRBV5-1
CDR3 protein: CASSLETGNTIYF
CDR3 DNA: TGCGCCAGCAGCCTAGAAACTGGAAACACCATATATTTT

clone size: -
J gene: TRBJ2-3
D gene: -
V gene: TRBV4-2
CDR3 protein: CASSQAPGSTDTQYF
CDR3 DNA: TGTGCCAGCAGCCAAGCCCCCGGTTCCACAGATACGCAGTATTTT

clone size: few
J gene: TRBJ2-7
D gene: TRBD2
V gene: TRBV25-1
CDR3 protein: CASSDLAGPREQYF
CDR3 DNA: TGTGCCAGCAGTGACTTAGCGGGACCTCGCGAGCAGTACTTC

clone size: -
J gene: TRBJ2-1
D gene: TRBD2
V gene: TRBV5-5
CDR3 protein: CASNTREGTNEQFF
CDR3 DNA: TGTGCCAGTAATACGAGGGAGGGTACCAATGAGCAGTTCTTC

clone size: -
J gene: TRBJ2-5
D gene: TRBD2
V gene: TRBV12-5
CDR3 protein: CASGLTSGVETQYF
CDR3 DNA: TGTGCTAGTGGTTTGACTAGCGGGGTGGAGACCCAGTACTTC

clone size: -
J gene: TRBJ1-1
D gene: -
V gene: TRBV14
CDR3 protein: CASSQDWPNTEAFF
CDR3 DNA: TGTGCCAGCAGCCAAGATTGGCCGAACACTGAAGCTTTCTTT

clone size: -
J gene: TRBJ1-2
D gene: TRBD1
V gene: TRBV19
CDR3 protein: CASSTSDRIPGYTF
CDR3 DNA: TGTGCCAGTAGTACCTCGGACAGGATCCCTGGCTACACCTTC

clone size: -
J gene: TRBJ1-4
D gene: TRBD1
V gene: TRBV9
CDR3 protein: CASSTQGGEKLFF
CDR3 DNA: TGTGCCAGCAGCACTCAGGGGGGCGAAAAACTGTTTTTT

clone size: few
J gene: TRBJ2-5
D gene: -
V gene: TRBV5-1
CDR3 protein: CASSGGQGETQYF
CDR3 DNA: TGCGCCAGCAGCGGGGGCCAGGGGGAGACCCAGTACTTC

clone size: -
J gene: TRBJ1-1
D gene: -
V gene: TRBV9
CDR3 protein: CASSVAPTGNTEAFF
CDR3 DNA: TGTGCCAGCAGCGTAGCGCCGACAGGGAACACTGAAGCTTTCTTT

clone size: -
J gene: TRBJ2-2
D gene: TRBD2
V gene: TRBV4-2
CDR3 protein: CASSQVAGANTGELFF
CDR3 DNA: TGTGCCAGCAGCCAAGTAGCGGGGGCGAACACCGGGGAGCTGTTTTTT

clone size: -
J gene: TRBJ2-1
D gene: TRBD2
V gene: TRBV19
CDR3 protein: CASGPSGVNEQFF
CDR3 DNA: TGTGCCAGTGGACCTAGCGGGGTAAATGAGCAGTTCTTC

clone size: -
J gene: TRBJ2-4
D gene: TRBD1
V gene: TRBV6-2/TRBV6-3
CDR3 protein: CASSNRGTQYF
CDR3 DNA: TGTGCCAGCAGCAACAGGGGAACTCAGTACTTC